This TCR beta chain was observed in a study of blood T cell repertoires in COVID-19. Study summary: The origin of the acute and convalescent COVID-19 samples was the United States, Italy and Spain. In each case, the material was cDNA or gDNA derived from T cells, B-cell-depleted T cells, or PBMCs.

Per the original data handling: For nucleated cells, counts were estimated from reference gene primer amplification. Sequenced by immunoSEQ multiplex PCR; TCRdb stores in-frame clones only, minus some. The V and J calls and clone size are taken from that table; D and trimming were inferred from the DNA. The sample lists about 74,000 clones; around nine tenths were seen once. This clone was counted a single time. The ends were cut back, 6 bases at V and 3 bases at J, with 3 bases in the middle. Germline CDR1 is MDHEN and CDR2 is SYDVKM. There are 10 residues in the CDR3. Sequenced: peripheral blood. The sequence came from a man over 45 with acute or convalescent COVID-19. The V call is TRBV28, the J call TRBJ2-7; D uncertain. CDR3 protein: CASRRYEQYV. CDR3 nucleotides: TGTGCCAGCAGGCGCTACGAGCAGTACGTC.